This record covers a single T cell receptor beta chain. Its cognate antigen is unknown. As to time point: persistent/refractory GD, antithyroid drugs over 5 years with positive TRAb. Preparation of the TCR library used RNA extracted from PBMCs. This sample is drawn from a study of regulatory T cells in long-lasting Graves disease. Study details: It was over 5 years of antithyroid drugs, with positive TSH receptor antibodies, that meant persistent Graves' disease.

For TCR beta, libraries came from iRepertoire HTBI primers and Arm-PCR of CDR3 regions. TCRdb used MiXCR to reprocess the multiplex PCR reads, holding one entry per CDR3 protein. This repertoire shows roughly 490,000 distinct CDR3 sequences, around a fifth found once; its top ten account for roughly 13%. J was trimmed by 0 bases and V by 3 bases; bases with no gene match: 7. This CDR3 has 18 amino acids. Germline loops: CDR1 MNHEY, CDR2 SVGEGT. Study findings and constraints: Under persistent disease, TRBV28, TRBJ1-2 and TRBJ2-5 were used preferentially. Relative to newly diagnosed Graves' patients, persistent ones had lower TCR diversity. Whereas new patients shared some 990 public clonotypes, persistent patients shared more, at 2,500 to 3,500.

This receptor was identified in a female donor with Graves disease. Sequenced here: peripheral blood mononuclear cells (PBMCs), sampled when the disease was refractory, from a patient treated with antithyroid drugs. The chain uses TRBV6-2 or TRBV6-3 and TRBJ1-3; 11 nucleotides match TRBD1. CDR3 DNA sequence: TGTGCCAGCAGTTATTTTGTTGGGACAGGGGGCTCTGGAAACACCATATATTTT. It codes for CASSYFVGTGGSGNTIYF.